This T cell receptor beta chain came from a study of regulatory T cells in long-lasting Graves disease. Background on the study: Duration of antithyroid drug therapy among newly diagnosed Graves' patients was under 3 months. General observations from the study: Persistent Graves' patients showed reduced TCR diversity versus newly diagnosed patients.

Sample time point: newly diagnosed GD, antithyroid drugs for less than 3 months. After RNA was extracted from PBMCs, the TCR library was made from it. The authors built TCR beta libraries using iRepertoire HTBI primers and Arm-PCR of CDR3 regions. TCRdb used MiXCR to reprocess the multiplex PCR reads, holding one entry per CDR3 protein. The repertoire consists of roughly 560,000 distinct CDR3 sequences, with roughly 15% occurring once and the leading ten covering approximately 25%. This clonotype has only a few counts. Its matching antigen is unknown. The same sample was also used in a study of T cells in Graves' hyperthyroidism and ophthalmopathy. That investigation notes: Hyperthyroidism was newly diagnosed in patients aged 18 to 65 (duration under 2 months). Each diagnosis was grounded in clinical symptoms, serum thyroxine and TRAb, thyroid ultrasound, and orbital computed tomography.

This specimen was peripheral blood mononuclear cells (PBMCs), taken at new diagnosis, from a patient treated with antithyroid drugs. This receptor was identified in a woman aged 35-65 years with Graves disease.

The CDR3 DNA reads as TGTGCCAGCAGCACCCGGCCCGGGGAGACCCAGTACTTC. This translates into CASSTRPGETQYF. V is TRBV9 and J is TRBJ2-5; D is unclear. Per the germline V gene, CDR1 is SGDLS and CDR2 is YYNGEE. V was pared by 4 bases and J by 5 bases, with 12 bases between. CDR3 length: 13 residues.